The rows below give T cell receptor beta chains drawn from one sample of a study of cytomegalovirus exposure and HLA in healthy donors. Data came from immunoSEQ multiplex PCR; TCRdb stores just in-frame clones and leaves some out. The data contain about 140,000 clones, around 72% of them singletons. The sample was PBMCs. The source is a human donor in good health. Both conserved end residues are part of each CDR3. Each record gives: CDR3 protein, CDR3 DNA, V gene, clone size, D gene, J gene. The D gene is left open where the match is weak. Only some rows state a clone size, as once, few, many or a class for expanded clones.

CDR3: CASSFTGGDQPQHF
DNA: TGTGCCAGCAGCTTCACCGGGGGAGATCAGCCCCAGCATTTT
V: TRBV5-5
size: NA
D: NA
J: TRBJ1-5

CDR3: CASSRPGTGVYEQYF
DNA: TGTGCCAGCAGCCGCCCCGGGACAGGGGTCTACGAGCAGTACTTC
V: TRBV14
size: NA
D: TRBD1
J: TRBJ2-7

CDR3: CASSIMLQGREGANVLTF
DNA: TGTGCCAGTAGTATTATGCTACAGGGTCGTGAGGGGGCCAACGTCCTGACTTTC
V: TRBV19
size: NA
D: NA
J: TRBJ2-6

CDR3: CASSPGGTGFSSYEQYF
DNA: TGTGCCAGCAGCCCAGGGGGGACAGGCTTTTCCTCCTACGAGCAGTACTTC
V: TRBV11-2
size: NA
D: TRBD1
J: TRBJ2-7

CDR3: CASSTGSGANVLTF
DNA: TGTGCCAGCAGTACAGGATCGGGGGCCAACGTCCTGACTTTC
V: TRBV6-1
size: few
D: NA
J: TRBJ2-6

CDR3: CSARDRGPLEQYF
DNA: TGCAGCGCCAGGGACAGGGGTCCTCTCGAGCAGTACTTC
V: TRBV29-1
size: NA
D: TRBD1
J: TRBJ2-7

CDR3: CASKTTGAPGNTIYF
DNA: TGTGCCAGCAAAACGACAGGGGCGCCTGGAAACACCATATATTTT
V: TRBV27
size: NA
D: TRBD1
J: TRBJ1-3

CDR3: CASSGGGGNGYTF
DNA: TGTGCCAGCAGTGGAGGAGGGGGCAATGGCTACACCTTC
V: TRBV6-1
size: NA
D: TRBD1
J: TRBJ1-2

CDR3: CASSYDGDANEKLFF
DNA: TGTGCCAGCAGTTACGACGGGGATGCTAATGAAAAACTGTTTTTT
V: TRBV6-5
size: NA
D: NA
J: TRBJ1-4

CDR3: CASSSRTVGGLNEKLFF
DNA: TGTGCCAGCAGCTCTCGGACTGTCGGAGGGCTCAATGAAAAACTGTTTTTT
V: TRBV7-9
size: NA
D: NA
J: TRBJ1-4

CDR3: CASVGLAGGGETQYF
DNA: TGTGCCAGCGTGGGACTAGCGGGGGGCGGGGAGACCCAGTACTTC
V: TRBV27
size: NA
D: TRBD2
J: TRBJ2-5

CDR3: CASTPMTSGSTGELFF
DNA: TGTGCCAGCACCCCAATGACTAGCGGGAGCACCGGGGAGCTGTTTTTT
V: TRBV2
size: few
D: TRBD2
J: TRBJ2-2

CDR3: CAWVGETYNEQFF
DNA: TGTGCCTGGGTCGGAGAGACTTACAATGAGCAGTTCTTC
V: TRBV30
size: NA
D: NA
J: TRBJ2-1

CDR3: CASSSPPGRGSSTEAFF
DNA: TGTGCCAGCAGCTCCCCACCGGGCAGGGGGTCTTCCACTGAAGCTTTCTTT
V: TRBV7-9
size: few
D: TRBD1
J: TRBJ1-1

CDR3: CASSQGEGEQFF
DNA: TGCGCCAGCAGCCAGGGTGAGGGCGAGCAGTTCTTC
V: TRBV4-1
size: NA
D: NA
J: TRBJ2-1

CDR3: CASSPPGPLREYTF
DNA: TGTGCCAGCAGCCCCCCCGGGCCCCTGAGGGAGTACACCTTC
V: TRBV5-6
size: few
D: NA
J: TRBJ1-2

CDR3: CASSLIEPSRDEQYF
DNA: TGCGCCAGCAGTTTGATTGAACCCTCGAGGGACGAGCAGTACTTC
V: TRBV5-1
size: NA
D: NA
J: TRBJ2-7

CDR3: CASSQTSGQGTDTQYF
DNA: TGCGCCAGCAGCCAAACGTCGGGACAAGGCACAGATACGCAGTATTTT
V: TRBV4-1
size: NA
D: NA
J: TRBJ2-3

CDR3: CASSFGLAGYNEQFF
DNA: TGTGCCAGCAGCTTCGGACTAGCGGGGTACAATGAGCAGTTCTTC
V: TRBV7-3
size: NA
D: TRBD2
J: TRBJ2-1

CDR3: CASSSSNGELFF
DNA: TGTGCCAGCAGCTCCAGTAACGGGGAGCTGTTTTTT
V: TRBV7-3
size: NA
D: NA
J: TRBJ2-2

CDR3: CASSPGTGEETQYF
DNA: TGTGCCAGCAGTCCCGGGACAGGGGAAGAGACCCAGTACTTC
V: TRBV11-3
size: few
D: TRBD1
J: TRBJ2-5

CDR3: CASSPGLLAGDLLSTDTQYF
DNA: TGCGCCAGCTCCCCCGGGTTGCTAGCGGGGGACCTCTTAAGCACAGATACGCAGTATTTT
V: TRBV5-1
size: NA
D: TRBD2
J: TRBJ2-3

CDR3: CASSWARGTVPYEQYF
DNA: TGCGCCAGCAGCTGGGCGCGCGGGACAGTACCCTACGAGCAGTACTTC
V: TRBV5-1
size: NA
D: NA
J: TRBJ2-7

CDR3: CASSESGGSYNEQFF
DNA: TGCGCCAGCAGTGAGTCGGGGGGATCCTACAATGAGCAGTTCTTC
V: TRBV10-1
size: NA
D: NA
J: TRBJ2-1